Listed here are 25 T cell receptor beta chains from one sample, sequenced in a study of shared clonotypes between healthy human individuals (dated by TCRdb to the early 2020s). Receptor libraries were prepared by the immunoSEQ multiplex PCR assay. TCRdb provides this immuneACCESS table in a form limited to in-frame rearrangements. Some clones are lacking; in checked studies, under half of them reflect an unresolved V gene, and why the rest are absent is not known. The sample data list millions of clones, and 85% to 95% of these were observed just once. Clones ranked in the top ten supply under 0.15% of the sample. Sequenced material: naive CD4+ T cells sorted from blood. This sample's cell subset or site label indicates: CD45RA+ positively selected. All receptors come from a man aged 18 to 30 in good health.

The rearrangement joins TRBV4-1 to TRBJ1-4; TRBD1 agrees at 7 bases. Germline trimming cut 4 bases from V and 1 base from J; bases unmatched to any gene: 9. The germline CDR1 and CDR2 sequences are MGHRA and YSYEKL. CDR3 length: 17 residues. The CDR3 DNA is TGCGCCAGCAGCCGACAGGGTGGGAAGGTAACTAATGAAAAACTGTTTTTT. Amino acids: CASSRQGGKVTNEKLFF.

The chain uses TRBV30 and TRBJ2-3, with 7 bases that match TRBD2. The germline V gene has CDR1 GTSNPN and CDR2 SVGIG (reference sequence). Germline trimming cut 0 bases from V and 3 bases from J; bases unmatched to any gene: 6. This CDR3 is built from 15 residues. The CDR3 here is CAWSVRLAATDTQYF. The CDR3 DNA follows: TGTGCCTGGAGTGTGCGTCTAGCGGCAACAGATACGCAGTATTTT.

The chain is built from TRBV7-9 and TRBJ2-3; maybe TRBD1 (5 bases). The CDR3 sequence is 16 residues long. Germline CDR1 SEHNR, CDR2 FQNEAQ (reference sequence). Trimming stripped 5 bases from V and 0 bases from J, with 15 bases between. Here the CDR3 reads CASSPDRASSTDTQYF. Written as DNA, the CDR3 is TGTGCCAGCAGCCCAGACAGAGCCTCTAGCACAGATACGCAGTATTTT. The variable domain in full, completed from reference TRBV7-9 and TRBJ2-3, reads DTGVSQNPRHKITKRGQNVTFRCDPISEHNRLYWYRQTLGQGPEFLTYFQNEAQLEKSRLLSDRFSAERPKGSFSTLEIQRTEQGDSAMYLCASSPDRASSTDTQYFGPGTRLTVL.

Comment on this clone: Additional DNA sequences in this sample encode the identical CDR3. The CDR3 DNA follows: TGTGCCAGCAGTTTACGGGACACTGAAGCTTTCTTT. It specifies CASSLRDTEAFF. The V gene is TRBV28, the J gene TRBJ1-1; no clear D gene. The CDR3 spans 12 residues. Germline CDR1 and CDR2: MDHEN and SYDVKM. V lost 2 bases to trimming and J lost 3 bases, with 4 bases between them.

This sequence joins TRBV7-8 and TRBJ1-5, with D unclear. Germline V lookup: CDR1 SGHVS, CDR2 FQNEAQ. The CDR3 has 14 amino acids. The V gene lost 2 bases and the J gene lost 4 bases, with 9 bases spanning the gap. In DNA, the CDR3 is TGTGCCAGCAGCTTAAGTGAGGCTAATCAGCCCCAGCATTTT. Encoded protein: CASSLSEANQPQHF.

The rearrangement uses TRBV19 and TRBJ2-5; a weak D match, TRBD2 (5 bases). The CDR3 contains 15 residues. Germline assignment: CDR1 LNHDA and CDR2 SQIVND (reference sequence). V lost 5 bases, J lost 2 bases, and 15 bases lay in between. The CDR3 nucleotides are TGTGCCAGTAGTCCCACCGGGGTGGTTCAAGAGACCCAGTACTTC. It codes for CASSPTGVVQETQYF.

This CDR3 is CASSRRGKDGYTF. The CDR3 nucleotides read TGTGCCAGCAGCCGGCGGGGGAAGGATGGCTACACCTTC. V and J are TRBV6-5 and TRBJ1-2, with D possibly TRBD1 on 5 matching bases. The V gene lost 6 bases and the J gene lost 6 bases, with 14 bases spanning the gap. Germline-derived CDR1 and CDR2 are MNHEY and SVGAGI. The CDR3 contains 13 residues.

To note about this clone: Other DNA sequences in the same sample also yield this CDR3. The chain links TRBV28 to TRBJ1-6; D not certain. The germline CDR1 and CDR2 sequences are MDHEN and SYDVKM. V dropped 1 base and J dropped 7 bases, with 11 bases sitting between them. This CDR3 is built from 15 residues. Here the CDR3 reads CASSLSATVNSPLHF. The CDR3 region has the DNA TGTGCCAGCAGTTTATCCGCCACAGTCAATTCACCCCTCCACTTT.

The chain joins TRBV7-3 to TRBJ2-5; weak D call: TRBD2 (5 bases). CDR1 is SGHTA and CDR2 is FQGTGA in the germline V gene. Between the trimmed V and J ends, which lost 5 bases and 4 bases, there was a span of 14 bases. CDR3 length: 14 amino acids. CDR3 nucleotide sequence: TGTGCCAGCAGCCAGACCGGGGTGGGAGAGACCCAGTACTTC. Protein product: CASSQTGVGETQYF.

The chain couples TRBV29-1 to TRBJ2-3, with D possibly being TRBD2 (6 bases). The CDR3 spans 13 residues. V was cut by 6 bases and J by 0 bases, with 10 bases left in between. Germline loops: CDR1 SQVTM, CDR2 ANQGSEA. For the CDR3, the DNA is TGCAGCGTACGGGGACTGAGCACAGATACGCAGTATTTT. Protein product: CSVRGLSTDTQYF.

As concerns this clone: The same CDR3 also results from other DNA sequences found in this sample. This sequence joins TRBV4-1 and TRBJ2-3, with 8 positions matching TRBD1. The trim removed 3 bases at V and 2 bases at J, leaving 7 bases unmatched. CDR1 MGHRA and CDR2 YSYEKL come from the germline V gene. The CDR3 has 16 amino acids. The CDR3 is CASSQAGTGFTDTQYF. In DNA, the CDR3 is TGCGCCAGCAGCCAGGCCGGGACAGGCTTCACAGATACGCAGTATTTT.

The DNA of the CDR3 is TGTGCCAGCAGCGTAGCGGGAGTCACCGGGGAGCTGTTTTTT. Translated, it gives CASSVAGVTGELFF. The chain joins TRBV9 to TRBJ2-2; D possibly corresponds to TRBD2 (6 bases). Germline CDR1 SGDLS, CDR2 YYNGEE. V dropped 0 bases and J dropped 4 bases, with 7 bases sitting between them. This CDR3 comprises 14 residues.

This rearrangement joins TRBV7-8 to TRBJ2-5; D may be TRBD2 (5 bases). The ends were cut back, 5 bases at V and 6 bases at J, with 13 bases in the middle. CDR3 length: 13 residues. Per the germline V gene, CDR1 is SGHVS and CDR2 is FQNEAQ. The CDR3 nucleotides are TGTGCCAGCAGCCCCACTAGACTACAGACCCAGTACTTC. Its translation: CASSPTRLQTQYF.

The CDR3: CASSLANRPLAPDTQYF. For the CDR3, the DNA is TGTGCCAGCAGCTTAGCGAACAGGCCCCTGGCCCCAGATACGCAGTATTTT. The chain is built from TRBV7-9 and TRBJ2-3; TRBD1 might be the D (5 bases). The germline V gene has CDR1 SEHNR and CDR2 FQNEAQ (reference sequence). Trimming left V 0 bases short and J 4 bases short, with 17 bases between. This CDR3 has 17 residues.

This clone was picked up one time. The chain joins TRBV2 to TRBJ2-5, with 8 bases lining up with TRBD1. With V trimmed by 6 bases and J by 5 bases, 17 bases remained unmatched. Per the germline V gene, CDR1 is SNHLY and CDR2 is FYNNEI. This CDR3 has 17 amino acids. CDR3 DNA sequence: TGTGCCAGCAGACCCGGGACAGGCGTTTCCTGGCGGGAGACCCAGTACTTC. Residues: CASRPGTGVSWRETQYF.

The chain is built from TRBV11-2 and TRBJ1-3; 7 nucleotides agree with TRBD1. This CDR3 spans 16 amino acids. Trimming at V came to 1 base and at J to 1 base, leaving 4 bases not matched to a gene. Germline assignment: CDR1 SGHAT and CDR2 FQNNGV. CDR3 DNA sequence: TGTGCCAGCAGCTTAGCAGGGGGGTCTTCTGGAAACACCATATATTTT. As protein: CASSLAGGSSGNTIYF. Supplemented by reference TRBV11-2 and TRBJ1-3, the full variable domain reads EAGVAQSPRYKIIEKRQSVAFWCNPISGHATLYWYQQILGQGPKLLIQFQNNGVVDDSQLPKDRFSAERLKGVDSTLKIQPAKLEDSAVYLCASSLAGGSSGNTIYFGEGSWLTVV.

The J gene is TRBJ2-3, the V gene TRBV5-1; TRBD2 matches at 9 bases. The trim removed 3 bases at V and 0 bases at J, leaving 5 bases unmatched. Germline-derived CDR1 and CDR2 are SGHRS and YFSETQ. The length of the CDR3 is 16 residues. CDR3 DNA sequence: TGCGCCAGCAGCTGGCGACTAGCGGCTAGCACAGATACGCAGTATTTT. Protein sequence: CASSWRLAASTDTQYF.

The CDR3 DNA sequence: TGTGCCAGCAGCTTACAGGAGAACTATGGCTACACCTTC. Protein product: CASSLQENYGYTF. The V gene is TRBV7-2, the J gene TRBJ1-2; no clear D gene. The germline CDR1 and CDR2 sequences are SGHTA and FQGNSA. The V gene lost 2 bases and the J gene lost 2 bases, with 6 bases spanning the gap. CDR3 length: 13 residues.

The chain employs TRBV21-1 and TRBJ1-2; the D call TRBD1 from the table was never checked on the DNA. TRBV21-1 counts as a pseudogene. The CDR3 runs 15 residues. Written as DNA, the CDR3 is TGTGCCAGCAGCAAAGGGTGGGACAGGGACTATGGCTACACCTTC. Translating it yields CASSKGWDRDYGYTF.

The rearrangement joins TRBV5-1 to TRBJ2-1; 10 nucleotides match TRBD2. Looked up from germline, CDR1 is SGHRS and CDR2 is YFSETQ. Trimming removed 4 bases from V and 4 bases from J; junction bases left unmatched: 8. The CDR3 consists of 16 residues. CDR3 sequence reads: CASSATSGYKYNEQFF. CDR3 bases: TGCGCCAGCAGCGCGACTAGCGGGTATAAATACAATGAGCAGTTCTTC.

The chain employs TRBV7-8 and TRBJ1-1, with no clear D. CDR1 SGHVS and CDR2 FQNEAQ come from the germline V gene. The length of the CDR3 is 10 residues. Between the trimmed V and J ends, which lost 2 bases and 7 bases, there was a span of 2 bases. The CDR3 DNA follows: TGTGCCAGCAGCTTAAATGAAGCTTTCTTT. Translated: CASSLNEAFF.

This clone showed up just a few times. Additional DNA sequences in this sample encode the identical CDR3. The CDR3 here is CAWSGGGSYNSPLHF. As DNA, the CDR3 is TGTGCCTGGAGTGGCGGAGGATCCTATAATTCACCCCTCCACTTT. V usage is TRBV30 and J usage is TRBJ1-6, with D hard to call. Germline V lookup: CDR1 GTSNPN, CDR2 SVGIG (reference sequence). CDR3 length: 15 amino acids. V gave up 1 base and J gave up 1 base, with 8 bases separating them.

This rearrangement joins TRBV30 to TRBJ1-1; 9 nucleotides agree with TRBD1. Losses at the gene ends were 2 bases for V and 11 bases for J; bases not matched to a gene: 12. Germline V gene lookup returns CDR1 GTSNPN and CDR2 SVGIG (reference sequence). This CDR3 spans 14 amino acids. The CDR3 is CAWSTGGRPWGAFF. CDR3 nucleotides: TGTGCCTGGAGTACAGGGGGCCGCCCTTGGGGGGCTTTCTTT.

This clone was seen only once. J is TRBJ1-2 and V is TRBV4-3; unclear D gene. CDR3 length equals 15 residues. From germline, CDR1 is LGHNA and CDR2 YSLEER. The germline V and J ends were trimmed by 3 bases and 0 bases, with 11 bases remaining between them. The CDR3 is CASSHQKNSNYGYTF. CDR3 nucleotide sequence: TGCGCCAGCAGCCACCAGAAGAATTCTAACTATGGCTACACCTTC.

This chain uses TRBV10-3 with TRBJ2-3, with a weak D call TRBD2 (6 bases). The CDR3 totals 15 residues. V gave up 5 bases and J gave up 0 bases, with 12 bases separating them. The germline V gene has CDR1 ENHRY and CDR2 SYGVKD. CDR3 DNA sequence: TGTGCCATCAGTCCATCGGGGGATAGCACAGATACGCAGTATTTT. Translation gives CAISPSGDSTDTQYF.